One and the same sample provided the 27 T cell receptor beta chains below, sequenced in a study of T cells in Graves' hyperthyroidism and ophthalmopathy. RNA transcripts were the template for amplifying TCR beta CDR3 regions. An initial round of RT-PCR targeting the TCR CDR3 relied on the HTBI primer set. One entry per CDR3 protein results from TCRdb running MiXCR on the multiplex PCR reads. Found here are a few hundred thousand distinct CDR3 sequences, under 60% of them singletons; the top ten hold about 8.3%. What was sequenced was peripheral blood or thyroid tissue (not recorded which). Receptors originate from a woman between 18 and 29 years old with Graves' hyperthyroidism.

This clonotype appeared many times. The chain uses TRBV19 and TRBJ2-5; 13 nucleotides line up with TRBD2. The germline V gene has CDR1 LNHDA and CDR2 SQIVND (reference sequence). Unmatched junction bases numbered 12, after V lost 9 bases and J lost 2 bases. CDR3 length: 17 residues. Here the CDR3 reads CARSGLAGVGIQETQYF. The CDR3 coding sequence is TGTGCCAGATCCGGACTAGCGGGAGTCGGGATACAAGAGACCCAGTACTTC. Using reference TRBV19 and TRBJ2-5 for the parts outside the CDR3, the full variable domain is DGGITQSPKYLFRKEGQNVTLSCEQNLNHDAMYWYRQDPGQGLRLIYYSQIVNDFQKGDIAEGYSVSREKKESFPLTVTSAQKNPTAFYLCARSGLAGVGIQETQYFGPGTRLLVL.

Worth noting for this clonotype: The conserved phenylalanine or tryptophan is not found at the CDR3 terminus, so this likely reflects a read error. It is unclear where the CDR3 begins or ends on the DNA, so no DNA is shown, and the CDR3 is as TCRdb lists it. CDR3 region: CASSALYAS. The chain recombines TRBV2 with TRBJ1-2. The CDR3 has 9 amino acids, counting both end residues. Germline-derived CDR1 and CDR2 are SNHLY and FYNNEI.

Many counts were recorded for this clonotype. This chain links TRBV7-9 with TRBJ2-2; D is ambiguous. The germline CDR1 and CDR2 sequences are SEHNR and FQNEAQ (reference sequence). V was trimmed by 1 base and J by 1 base, leaving 13 bases between them. This CDR3 has 17 amino acids. CDR3 residues: CASSLEVRVMNTGELFF. CDR3 coding DNA: TGTGCCAGCAGCTTAGAGGTCCGGGTGATGAACACCGGGGAGCTGTTTTTT.

This clonotype was recorded many times. This sequence joins TRBV4-2 and TRBJ1-5; D ambiguous. This CDR3 has 15 residues. The V end was cut by 0 bases, the J end by 0 bases, with 6 bases between. Germline values: CDR1 LGHNA, CDR2 YNFKEQ. CDR3 bases: TGTGCCAGCAGCCAAGAGGCGGCTAGCAATCAGCCCCAGCATTTT. Translating it yields CASSQEAASNQPQHF.

This sequence joins TRBV24-1 and TRBJ2-7; TRBD1 agrees at 7 bases. The germline CDR1 and CDR2 sequences are KGHDR and SFDVKD. Trimming at V came to 6 bases and at J to 9 bases, leaving 7 bases not matched to a gene. CDR3 size: 12 residues. The CDR3 coding sequence is TGTGCCACCAGTCCCCGGACAGGTGGGCAGTACTTC. It encodes CATSPRTGGQYF.

This clonotype has at least ten counts. The rearrangement links TRBV20-1 to TRBJ1-5; no definite D call. The CDR3 contains 14 residues. Germline-derived CDR1 and CDR2 are DFQATT and SNEGSKA (reference sequence). V lost 6 bases and J lost 0, with 12 bases in between. The CDR3 loop reads CSARRHYSNQPQHF. The DNA for the CDR3 is TGCAGTGCCAGGCGACACTATAGCAATCAGCCCCAGCATTTT.

The sample holds one count of this clonotype. The chain is built from TRBV7-8 and TRBJ2-2, with 9 bases matching TRBD2. This CDR3 is built from 15 residues. Trimming at V came to 5 bases and at J to 4 bases, leaving 5 bases not matched to a gene. The germline V gene has CDR1 SGHVS and CDR2 FQNEAQ. This chain's CDR3 is CASSETSGGTGELFF. The DNA for the CDR3 is TGTGCCAGCAGCGAGACTAGCGGCGGCACCGGGGAGCTGTTTTTT.

J is TRBJ1-2 and V is TRBV2; perhaps TRBD1 as D (5 bases). Trimming stripped 2 bases from V and 4 bases from J, with 14 bases between. CDR1 is SNHLY and CDR2 is FYNNEI in the germline V gene. CDR3 length: 15 residues. The CDR3 protein is CASSELAGTGYGYTF. The DNA for the CDR3 is TGTGCCAGCAGTGAACTAGCGGGGACTGGCTATGGCTACACCTTC.

The chain carries TRBV12-3 or TRBV12-4 and TRBJ2-5, with 7 positions matching TRBD2. This CDR3 comprises 17 residues. V dropped 3 bases and J dropped 1; count of bases not matched to a gene: 11. The CDR3 bases are TGTGCCAGCAGTTTGTTAGCGGGTCCGGTGTTCCAAGAGACCCAGTACTTC. Its translation is CASSLLAGPVFQETQYF.

This clonotype was found many times. V gene TRBV29-1 combines with J gene TRBJ2-2; tentatively, D is TRBD2 (6 bases). The CDR3 extends over 13 amino acids. Germline V gene data show CDR1 as SQVTM and CDR2 as ANQGSEA. Deletions cut 4 bases from V and 6 bases from J, with 12 bases between. CDR3 nucleotide sequence: TGCAGCGTTGTGGGGGAGGCCGCCGGGGAGCTGTTTTTT. Its protein product is CSVVGEAAGELFF.

The chain recombines TRBV4-3 with TRBJ1-1, with D possibly TRBD1 on 5 matching bases. V lost 4 bases and J 4 bases, leaving 16 bases between the germline ends. CDR3 length: 15 amino acids. Germline assignment: CDR1 LGHNA and CDR2 YSLEER. The CDR3 region is CASSLTERDRTEAFF. The CDR3 DNA is TGCGCCAGCAGCCTCACGGAGCGGGACCGCACTGAAGCTTTCTTT.

Ten or more counts support this clonotype. The chain links TRBV6-5 to TRBJ2-7; the match to TRBD1 covers 7 bases. V was pared by 2 bases and J by 3 bases, with 7 bases of the junction left unmatched. Looked up from germline, CDR1 is MNHEY and CDR2 is SVGAGI. There are 15 residues in the CDR3. The CDR3 sequence is CASSYRDSPFYEQYF. In DNA, the CDR3 is TGTGCCAGCAGTTACCGGGACAGTCCTTTCTACGAGCAGTACTTC.

Notes on this clonotype: This may be a read error, as it is one base from a much larger clone. CDR3 nucleotides: TGTGCCACCAGCCTTCTTACCGGGACTGGCGCCTTCTACGAGCAGTACTTC. Its protein product is CATSLLTGTGAFYEQYF. This chain uses TRBV15 with TRBJ2-7; D is perhaps TRBD2 (6 bases). CDR1 is LNHNV and CDR2 is YYDKDF in the germline V gene (reference sequence). The V end was cut by 5 bases, the J end by 3 bases, with 23 bases between. This CDR3 is built from 17 residues.

This clonotype appeared many times. The rearrangement links TRBV2 to TRBJ2-7; the match to TRBD2 covers 7 bases. Looked up from germline, CDR1 is SNHLY and CDR2 is FYNNEI. CDR3 length: 13 amino acids. V dropped 6 bases and J dropped 2; count of bases not matched to a gene: 4. In DNA, the CDR3 is TGTGCCAGCAGAGCTAGCGGACCCTACGAGCAGTACTTC. Translated, it gives CASRASGPYEQYF.

This clonotype was picked up many times. This sequence joins TRBV7-2 and TRBJ2-7, with a weak D call TRBD2 (5 bases). The ends were cut back, 3 bases at V and 3 bases at J, with 15 bases in the middle. The CDR3 consists of 15 residues. Germline CDR1 reads SGHTA; CDR2 reads FQGNSA. The CDR3 DNA reads TGTGCCAGCAGCTTCTGGGAGAATTATGGCTACGAGCAGTACTTC. Translating gives CASSFWENYGYEQYF.

This clonotype was picked up many times. The chain uses TRBV12-3 or TRBV12-4 and TRBJ2-2; 8 bases agree with TRBD1. The CDR3 loop spans 14 amino acids. V trimming: 7 bases; J trimming: 3 bases; junction bases outside the gene matches: 4. The CDR3 spells CASNPTGDTGELFF. The CDR3 bases are TGTGCCAGCAACCCGACAGGGGACACCGGGGAGCTGTTTTTT.

The rearrangement uses TRBV27 and TRBJ2-7, with TRBD2 matching over 9 bases. CDR3 length equals 16 residues. J gave up 3 bases and V 4 bases, and 10 bases lay outside the gene matches. Germline V lookup: CDR1 MNHEY, CDR2 SMNVEV (reference sequence). CDR3 DNA sequence: TGTGCCAGCAGTTCCAAAATGACTAGCGGATTCTACGAGCAGTACTTC. It yields the protein CASSSKMTSGFYEQYF.

As regards this clonotype: This could be a read error, since a much larger clone is one nucleotide away. No conserved phenylalanine or tryptophan is present at the end of the CDR3, so a read error is the likely explanation. The chain employs TRBV20-1 and TRBJ2-2; 11 bases line up with TRBD1. Germline-derived CDR1 and CDR2 are DFQATT and SNEGSKA (reference sequence). This CDR3 has 13 amino acids. The V segment lost 6 bases and the J segment 5 bases; nucleotides outside the gene matches: 2. The DNA of the CDR3 is TGCAGTGCGGACAGGGGGCTGACCGGGGAGCTGTTTTCT. Amino acid sequence: CSADRGLTGELFS.

V is TRBV7-9 and J is TRBJ1-1, with unresolved D. CDR3 length: 15 amino acids. From germline, CDR1 is SEHNR and CDR2 FQNEAQ (reference sequence). The V end lost 4 bases, the J end lost 0 bases, and 12 bases lay between the germline ends. The CDR3 sequence: CASSSQVGMNTEAFF. CDR3 sequence (DNA): TGTGCCAGCAGCTCGCAGGTGGGCATGAACACTGAAGCTTTCTTT.

The table lists this clonotype with a count of one. This chain connects TRBV28 to TRBJ1-2, with 7 bases aligning to TRBD1. Trimming at V came to 5 bases and at J to 4 bases, leaving 7 bases not matched to a gene. In germline, CDR1 is MDHEN, CDR2 SYDVKM. This CDR3 is built from 14 residues. The CDR3 nucleotides read TGTGCCAGCAGTCCGCCCGGGACAGCCTATGGCTACACCTTC. Its translation: CASSPPGTAYGYTF.

Only a few counts were recorded for this clonotype. The rearrangement uses TRBV20-1 and TRBJ2-3, with D tentatively TRBD1 or TRBD2 (6 bases each). Germline assignment: CDR1 DFQATT and CDR2 SNEGSKA (reference sequence). V was cut by 4 bases and J by 4 bases, with 12 bases left in between. There are 13 residues in the CDR3. CDR3: CSAIGGRADTQYF. The DNA of the CDR3 is TGCAGTGCTATAGGGGGGAGAGCAGATACGCAGTATTTT.

In this sample, this clonotype turned up many times. V is TRBV2 and J is TRBJ2-5, with D unclear. V was cut by 4 bases and J by 5 bases, with 8 bases left in between. Germline CDR1 SNHLY, CDR2 FYNNEI. This CDR3 is built from 12 residues. The CDR3 sequence: CASSAFVETQYF. The CDR3 DNA sequence: TGTGCCAGCAGTGCGTTCGTGGAGACCCAGTACTTC.

Comment on this clonotype: This clone may be a read error of a much larger clone one base away. The V and J genes are TRBV11-2 and TRBJ2-2, with D possibly TRBD2 on 6 matching bases. Trimming removed 5 bases at V and 9 bases at J, with 22 bases between. This CDR3 is built from 16 residues. CDR1 and CDR2 from the germline V gene are SGHAT and FQNNGV. The CDR3 loop is CASSVLEGPAGRELFF. In DNA, the CDR3 is TGTGCCAGCAGCGTTCTGGAGGGCCCGGCCGGCCGGGAGCTGTTTTTT.

Details on this clonotype: A much larger clonotype is one base distant, so this may be a read error. The chain recombines TRBV9 with TRBJ1-1; unclear D gene. Germline-derived CDR1 and CDR2 are SGDLS and YYNGEE. CDR3 length equals 14 residues. The CDR3 DNA is TGTGCCAGCAGCGTAGAGATAGGCTCCACTGAAGCTCTCTTT. Its translation is CASSVEIGSTEALF.

V and J are TRBV11-1 and TRBJ2-1; TRBD2 matches 13 bases. J gave up 6 bases and V 4 bases, and 6 bases lay outside the gene matches. This CDR3 has 16 amino acids. The V gene's germline CDR1 is SGHAT and CDR2 FQDESV (reference sequence). Here the CDR3 DNA reads TGTGCCAGCAGCTCATTAACTAGCGGGAGGGCCAATGAGCAGTTCTTC. This translates into CASSSLTSGRANEQFF.

The gene calls are TRBV29-1 and TRBJ2-5; 8 nucleotides match TRBD1. V lost 8 bases and J lost 2; bases outside the gene matches: 7. CDR3 size: 13 residues. Germline lookup yields CDR1 SQVTM and CDR2 ANQGSEA. Written as DNA, the CDR3 is TGCAGCAGTCTTCGGGACAGGCAAGAGACCCAGTACTTC. Its protein product is CSSLRDRQETQYF.

This sequence joins TRBV27 and TRBJ2-6; 8 bases align to TRBD1. The ends lost 5 bases at V and 1 base at J; junction bases unmatched: 4. The CDR3 has 16 residues. In germline, CDR1 is MNHEY, CDR2 SMNVEV (reference sequence). For the CDR3, the DNA is TGTGCCAGCAGTGGACAGGGTGAATCTGGGGCCAACGTCCTGACTTTC. This codes for CASSGQGESGANVLTF.